The TCR beta chain under discussion was sequenced for a study of OX40 agonist ivuxolimab in advanced cancers. This table comes from immunoSEQ multiplex PCR, and its TCRdb copy is limited to in-frame clones, with some not included. The sample holds more than 60,000 clones, around 87% seen once. Blood got drawn at baseline, again on cycle 4 day 1, and then on cycle 7 day 1. Trimming left V 1 base short and J 4 bases short, with 16 bases between. This CDR3 has 16 residues. Germline-derived CDR1 and CDR2 are KGHSH and LQKENI. The material sequenced was CD4+ or CD8+ T cells sorted from blood, taken in a trial of the OX40 agonist ivuxolimab. The chain links TRBV18 to TRBJ1-1, with a possible D match to TRBD1 (5 bases). The sequence came from an adult with an advanced solid tumor such as melanoma, head and neck, liver or kidney cancer. As DNA, the CDR3 is TGTGCCAGCTCACCACGTTCCGGGGGAGGAAGCACTGAAGCTTTCTTT. This codes for CASSPRSGGGSTEAFF.